These T cell receptor beta chains were read from a single sample in a study of vaccination and CD4 T cells after COVID-19. For these TCRs, the target antigens are not known. TCRdb passed the PCR reads through MiXCR, listing each CDR3 protein once. This table holds approximately 15,000 distinct CDR3 sequences, roughly 28% found once. Sequencing was performed on cultured CD4+ T cells from blood. These receptors originate from a human donor with COVID-19. CDR3s include the opening cysteine and the closing phenylalanine or tryptophan. The D gene is left open where the match is weak. Clone size, where shown, is once, few, many, or a class for clones that have expanded.

d_call j_call v_call clone_size cdr3_nt cdr3_aa
NA TRBJ2-7 TRBV20-1 few TGCAGTGCCCAGCCGGGACACAACTCCTACGAGCAGTACTTC CSAQPGHNSYEQYF
NA TRBJ2-1 TRBV5-1 NA TGCGCCAGCAGCACCGGGACTGAACCATACAATGAGCAGTTCTTC CASSTGTEPYNEQFF
NA TRBJ1-1 TRBV5-4 few TGTGCCAGCAGCTTGTCTGGGGCGAACACTGAAGCTTTCTTT CASSLSGANTEAFF
NA TRBJ2-7 TRBV6-2/TRBV6-3 NA TGTGCCACCCTACCATGGCCCAGGGCGGACGACGAGCAGTACTTC CATLPWPRADDEQYF
NA TRBJ1-3 TRBV6-1 few TGTGCCATCCTAATCTTAGGGGCGGACTCTGGAAACACCATATATTTT CAILILGADSGNTIYF
NA TRBJ2-5 TRBV20-1 few TGCAGTGCCAACCAAGAGACCCAGTACTTC CSANQETQYF
NA TRBJ1-3 TRBV28 NA TGTGCCAGCAGTTTAGATCGAAACACCATATATTTT CASSLDRNTIYF
NA TRBJ1-3 TRBV6-5 few TGTGCCAGCAGTTACTCGGACAGCCGCTCTGGAAACACCATATATTTT CASSYSDSRSGNTIYF
TRBD1 TRBJ2-7 TRBV10-1 NA TGCGCCAGCATGCGTGGGACAGGGAGCTACGAGCAGTACTTC CASMRGTGSYEQYF
NA TRBJ1-1 TRBV20-1 NA TGCAGTGCTCATGGAGGTAACACTGAAGCTTTCTTT CSAHGGNTEAFF
TRBD2 TRBJ2-5 TRBV6-1 NA TGTGCCAGCAGTGCCCGATCGGGGGGGCGAGAGACCCAGTACTTC CASSARSGGRETQYF
NA TRBJ2-7 TRBV5-6 NA TGTGCCAGCAGCTTACGGGTTAGCTCCTACGAGCAGTACTTC CASSLRVSSYEQYF
TRBD2 TRBJ2-2 TRBV14 NA TGTGCCAGCAGCCCCCAGACTAGCGGGGGGCACACCGGGGAGCTGTTTTTT CASSPQTSGGHTGELFF
NA TRBJ2-7 TRBV7-7 once TGTGCTAGCAGTCCAGGGGATCAGCGGGGCGAGCAGTACTTC CASSPGDQRGEQYF
TRBD1 TRBJ2-7 TRBV4-1 NA TGCGCCAGCAGCCTCAGGACAGGGGACTACGAGCAGTACTTC CASSLRTGDYEQYF
TRBD1 TRBJ1-1 TRBV6-2/TRBV6-3 NA TGTGCCAGCAGTTACTCGACAGGGGGAGCGAACACTGAAGCTTTCTTT CASSYSTGGANTEAFF
NA TRBJ2-7 TRBV19 NA TGTGCCAGTAGAGAAAGGCGGAGCTCCTACGAGCAGTACTTC CASRERRSSYEQYF
NA TRBJ1-5 TRBV10-3 medium-sized TGTGCCACCACACAGGGAGTGGGCAATCAGCCCCAGCATTTT CATTQGVGNQPQHF
NA TRBJ2-7 TRBV11-2 NA TGTGCCAGCAGCTTGAGCGATACATTCTACGAGCAGTACTTC CASSLSDTFYEQYF
TRBD2 TRBJ2-3 TRBV10-3 few TGTGCCATCAGGGGAGTGGGACTAGCGGGCGAGGGAGGCACAGATACGCAGTATTTT CAIRGVGLAGEGGTDTQYF
NA TRBJ2-1 TRBV12-3/TRBV12-4 NA TGTGCCAGCAGTTGGGGCGGGGTAATGAACGAGCAGTTCTTC CASSWGGVMNEQFF
TRBD1 TRBJ1-1 TRBV19 NA TGTGCCAGTAGTAACCCCGGACAGGGGGCGGTTATGAGCACTGAAGCTTTCTTT CASSNPGQGAVMSTEAFF
NA TRBJ2-2 TRBV11-3 few TGTGCCAGCAGCCCGGGACTCCCGAACACCGGGGAGCTGTTTTTT CASSPGLPNTGELFF
NA TRBJ1-1 TRBV6-4 NA TGTGCCCGACACTTCCGGACCATGGCCTTTCTCGGGGGAACTGAAGCTTTCTTT CARHFRTMAFLGGTEAFF
NA TRBJ2-1 TRBV7-9 few TGTGCCAGCAGCTTAGCCACTTGGGCTTACAATGAGCAGTTCTTC CASSLATWAYNEQFF
TRBD1 TRBJ1-3 TRBV19 few TGTGCCAGTACGGGACAGGGCCTAAACTCTGGAAACACCATATATTTT CASTGQGLNSGNTIYF
NA TRBJ1-1 TRBV20-1 NA TGCAGTGCTAGTGCGGCGGTCACTCGAGCTTTCTTT CSASAAVTRAFF
NA TRBJ1-2 TRBV9 few TGTGCCAGCAGCGTGGTGGGTGGCTACACCTTC CASSVVGGYTF
NA TRBJ2-4 TRBV19 few TGTGCCAGTAGTATAATTCCGGGGACCAAAAACATTCAGTACTTC CASSIIPGTKNIQYF
TRBD2 TRBJ2-3 TRBV5-1 NA TGCGCCAGCAGCTTGGCTAGCGGGGGGTCTAACACAGATACGCAGTATTTT CASSLASGGSNTDTQYF
NA TRBJ2-4 TRBV7-8 once TGTGCCAGCAGCCCGCGGGCCTCAGTGGGGAACATTCAGTACTTC CASSPRASVGNIQYF
NA TRBJ2-1 TRBV30 NA TGTGCCTGGTGGGCCGCGGGGAATGAGCAGTTCTTC CAWWAAGNEQFF
NA TRBJ1-5 TRBV6-2/TRBV6-3 medium-sized TGTGCCAGCAGTCAACTAATAAACCGACACCCACGTCGCAATCAGCCCCAGCATTTT CASSQLINRHPRRNQPQHF
TRBD1 TRBJ1-2 TRBV5-8 NA TGTGCCAGCACCCCGGTGACAGGGGACTCCTATGGCTACACCTTC CASTPVTGDSYGYTF
TRBD2 TRBJ2-7 TRBV6-5 NA TGTGCCAGCAGTTACTCTACTAGCGGGGGCCCACGCTACGAGCAGTACTTC CASSYSTSGGPRYEQYF
NA TRBJ2-3 TRBV5-4 NA TGTGCCAGCAGCTTGAGGGGAAGCACAGATACGCAGTATTTT CASSLRGSTDTQYF
TRBD1 TRBJ1-5 TRBV18 NA TGTGCCAGCTCACCGAACAGGGGAGGGAGCAATCAGCCCCAGCATTTT CASSPNRGGSNQPQHF
TRBD1 TRBJ2-7 TRBV7-9 NA TGTGCCAGCAGCCCCGGACAGGATCGCGAGCAGTACTTC CASSPGQDREQYF
NA TRBJ2-7 TRBV12-3/TRBV12-4 NA TGTGCCAGCAGTTTTGGAGGGGGGGACGAGCAGTACTTC CASSFGGGDEQYF
NA TRBJ2-2 TRBV6-1 NA TGTGCCAGGAGCCCGGACACCGGGGAGCTGTTTTTT CARSPDTGELFF
NA TRBJ1-1 TRBV27 few TGTGCCAGCAGTCCCCCCTCGACTGAAGCTTTCTTT CASSPPSTEAFF
NA TRBJ1-2 TRBV7-9 NA TGTGCCAGCAGCTTAGCGGGACAAGGGTCGGGCTACACCTTC CASSLAGQGSGYTF
TRBD1 TRBJ1-5 TRBV5-1 NA TGCGCCAGCAGCCCTGGGACAGGTAGCCAGCCCCAGCATTTT CASSPGTGSQPQHF
TRBD2 TRBJ2-3 TRBV10-3 few TGTGCCATCAGTGCGTTCCGTGACAGCGGGGGGCCTAGAGATACGCAGTATTTT CAISAFRDSGGPRDTQYF
NA TRBJ1-1 TRBV6-1 NA TGTGCCAGCAGTATTCGACAGACTATGAACACTGAAGCTTTCTTT CASSIRQTMNTEAFF
NA TRBJ1-5 TRBV19 medium-sized TGTGCCAGTAGTAGGGACACCAATCAGCCCCAGCATTTT CASSRDTNQPQHF
TRBD1 TRBJ1-4 TRBV6-1 few TGTGCCACCCGAGGGACAGGTGGAGAAAAACTGTTTTTT CATRGTGGEKLFF
NA TRBJ1-5 TRBV19 NA TGTGCCAGTAGTATGCTTCTATGGGGCTCAGGGAGCGGCAATCAGCCCCAGCATTTT CASSMLLWGSGSGNQPQHF
NA TRBJ2-1 TRBV7-2 few TGTGCCAGCAGCTTAGTCGGGGGCGCATCCTACAATGAGCAGTTCTTC CASSLVGGASYNEQFF
NA TRBJ2-4 TRBV19 NA TGTGCCAGTAGCCCGCCCCCTTTAGCGAGGAGCGCCAAAAACATTCAGTACTTC CASSPPPLARSAKNIQYF
NA TRBJ1-1 TRBV7-9 NA TGTGCCAGCAGTGTGGACGTACAGAACACTGAAGCTTTCTTT CASSVDVQNTEAFF
TRBD1 TRBJ1-4 TRBV25-1 NA TGTGCCAGCAGTGAATTTGGGACAGGGCCCGAAAAACTGTTTTTT CASSEFGTGPEKLFF
NA TRBJ1-1 TRBV19 NA TGTGCCAGTAGTCTCGGTGGGGGGCGCGAAGGGACTGAAGCTTTCTTT CASSLGGGREGTEAFF
NA TRBJ1-2 TRBV7-2 medium-sized TGTGCCAGCAGCTTTAGCAACGAGGGCTACACCTTC CASSFSNEGYTF
NA TRBJ2-5 TRBV10-3 NA TGTGCCATAGGGAGGACTTCAGAACAAGAGACCCAGTACTTC CAIGRTSEQETQYF
NA TRBJ1-6 TRBV20-1 NA TGCAGTGCTGAGGGAAACTATAATTCACCCCTCCACTTT CSAEGNYNSPLHF
NA TRBJ2-1 TRBV11-3 NA TGTGCCAGCAGCTTAGAAGTGGGGGGCTCCCATGAGCAGTTCTTC CASSLEVGGSHEQFF